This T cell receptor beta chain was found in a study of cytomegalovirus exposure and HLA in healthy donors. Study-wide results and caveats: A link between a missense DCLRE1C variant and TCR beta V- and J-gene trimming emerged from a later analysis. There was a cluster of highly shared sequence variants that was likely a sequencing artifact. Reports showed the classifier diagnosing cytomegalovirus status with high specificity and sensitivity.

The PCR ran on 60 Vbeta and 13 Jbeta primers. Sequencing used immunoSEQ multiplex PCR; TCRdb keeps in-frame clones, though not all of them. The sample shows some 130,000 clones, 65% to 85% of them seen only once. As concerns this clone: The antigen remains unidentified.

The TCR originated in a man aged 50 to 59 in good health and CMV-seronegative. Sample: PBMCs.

The CDR3 is CATRETGTSGNTIYF. CDR3 bases: TGTGCCACCAGAGAGACAGGGACTTCTGGAAACACCATATATTTT. This chain joins TRBV15 and TRBJ1-3, with 7 bases identical to TRBD1. The J segment lost 1 base and the V segment lost 6 bases, leaving 6 bases of the junction unmatched. CDR1 LNHNV and CDR2 YYDKDF come from the germline V gene (reference sequence). This CDR3 has 15 residues. Looking up the rest from reference TRBV15 and TRBJ1-3 gives the full variable domain: DAMVIQNPRYQVTQFGKPVTLSCSQTLNHNVMYWYQQKSSQAPKLLFHYYDKDFNNEADTPDNFQSRRPNTSFCFLDIRSPGLGDTAMYLCATRETGTSGNTIYFGEGSWLTVV.